One and the same sample provided the 3 T cell receptor beta chains below, sequenced in a study of blood T cell repertoires in COVID-19 (dated by TCRdb to the early 2020s). The receptor library was made with the immunoSEQ multiplex PCR assay. The source is immuneACCESS, and TCRdb retained only in-frame sequences with V and J called. Part of the clones is not carried over; for the studies checked, unresolved V genes explain less than half of this, and the remainder is unexplained. For this sample there are 100,000 to 150,000 clones; 88% appear just once. The top ten constitute roughly 1.2% of the sample. The sequencing sample was made of peripheral blood. These receptors were taken from a woman aged 80 or over with acute or convalescent COVID-19.

This chain connects TRBV12-3 or TRBV12-4 to TRBJ1-1, with D perhaps matching TRBD1 (5 bases). Between the trimmed V and J ends, which lost 8 bases and 6 bases, there was a span of 16 bases. The CDR3 extends over 13 amino acids. The CDR3 DNA reads as TGTGCCAGCTTGCCAGGGCGGTTCTCTGAAGCTTTCTTT. Translating it yields CASLPGRFSEAFF.

The rearrangement joins TRBV5-1 to TRBJ1-3, with D possibly matching TRBD1 (5 bases). The germline V gene encodes CDR1 SGHRS and CDR2 YFSETQ. Trimming removed 5 bases at V and 1 base at J, with 7 bases between. CDR3 size: 13 residues. The CDR3 region is CASSQGSGNTIYF. The CDR3 region has the DNA TGCGCCAGCAGTCAGGGATCTGGAAACACCATATATTTT.

The rearrangement links TRBV3-1 (or the pseudogene TRBV3-2) to TRBJ2-3; 8 positions agree with TRBD1. CDR3 size: 16 residues. CDR1 LGHDT and CDR2 YNNKEL come from the germline V gene (reference sequence). J was trimmed by 3 bases and V by 2 bases; bases with no gene match: 7. The CDR3 DNA sequence: TGTGCCAGCAGCCAACCGGACAGGGATGGAACAGATACGCAGTATTTT. This translates into CASSQPDRDGTDTQYF.